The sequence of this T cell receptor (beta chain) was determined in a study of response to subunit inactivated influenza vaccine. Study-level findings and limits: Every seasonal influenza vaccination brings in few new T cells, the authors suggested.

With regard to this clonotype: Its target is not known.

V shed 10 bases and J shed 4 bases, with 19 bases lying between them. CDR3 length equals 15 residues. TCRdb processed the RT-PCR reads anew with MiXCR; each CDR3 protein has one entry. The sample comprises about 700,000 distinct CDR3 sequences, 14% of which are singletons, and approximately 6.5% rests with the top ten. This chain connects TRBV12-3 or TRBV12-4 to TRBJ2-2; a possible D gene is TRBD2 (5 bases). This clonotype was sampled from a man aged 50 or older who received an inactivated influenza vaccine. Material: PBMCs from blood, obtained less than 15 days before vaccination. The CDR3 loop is CATTEAATGTGELFF. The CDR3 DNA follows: TGTGCCACCACTGAAGCGGCGACGGGCACCGGGGAGCTGTTTTTT.